This T cell receptor beta chain stems from a study of T cell repertoires in aging, cancer and after chemotherapy. In its sample, this clonotype was seen a few times. The antigen remains undetermined. The template was genomic DNA from peripheral blood, not RNA. A mixed TRB-A/B primer pool amplified rearranged TRB by multiplex touch-down PCR. TCRdb ran MiXCR on the multiplex PCR reads and lists one entry per CDR3 protein. This sample has more than 2,500 distinct CDR3 sequences, with roughly a third found just once. Study-level points and caveats: Median generation probability rose over the chemotherapy interval in each cancer cohort, suggesting rebound thymic output.

The source material was blood. This receptor was identified in a human donor with a solid tumor.

CDR3 bases: TGTGCCAGCAGCCGAACCCTCTACAATGAGCAGTTCTTC. As protein: CASSRTLYNEQFF. J is TRBJ2-1 and V is TRBV7-9, with unresolved D. Per germline, CDR1 SEHNR and CDR2 FQNEAQ (reference sequence). V lost 5 bases, J lost 3 bases, and 8 bases lay in between. This CDR3 is 13 amino acids long.